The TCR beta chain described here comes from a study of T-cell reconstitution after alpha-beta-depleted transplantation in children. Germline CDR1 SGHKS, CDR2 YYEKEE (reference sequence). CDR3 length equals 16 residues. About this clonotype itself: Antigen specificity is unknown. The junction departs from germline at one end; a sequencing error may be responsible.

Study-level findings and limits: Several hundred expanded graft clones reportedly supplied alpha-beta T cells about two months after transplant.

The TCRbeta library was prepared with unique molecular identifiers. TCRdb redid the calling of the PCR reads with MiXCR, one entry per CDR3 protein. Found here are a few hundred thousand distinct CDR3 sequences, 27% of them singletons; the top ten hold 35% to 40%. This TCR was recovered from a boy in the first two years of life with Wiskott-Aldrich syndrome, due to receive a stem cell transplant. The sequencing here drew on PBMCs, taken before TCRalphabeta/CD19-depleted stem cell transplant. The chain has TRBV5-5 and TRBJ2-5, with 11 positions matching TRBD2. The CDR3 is CAGSPLLAGVRETQYF. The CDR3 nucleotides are TGTGCCGGCAGCCCCCTACTAGCGGGAGTCAGGGAGACCCAGTACTTC.